These 20 T cell receptor beta chains came from one sample sequenced in a study of shared clonotypes between healthy human individuals. Libraries were prepared by immunoSEQ multiplex PCR; TCRdb keeps only in-frame clonotypes and omits some of them. This repertoire shows about 660,000 clones, around 74% found once; its top ten account for approximately 1.7%. The sequenced sample was memory CD4+ T cells sorted from blood. Subset of the sample: CD45RA-negative fraction. The source of these receptors is a woman in her twenties or thirties in good health.

The chain carries TRBV29-1 and TRBJ2-1; 11 bases are a match to TRBD1. The CDR3 loop spans 15 amino acids. Germline V gene sequence: CDR1 SQVTM, CDR2 ANQGSEA. V was clipped by 2 bases and J by 8 bases; unmatched bases: 8. CDR3 protein: CSVETGTGGGDEQFF. In DNA, the CDR3 is TGCAGCGTTGAAACCGGGACAGGGGGTGGGGATGAGCAGTTCTTC.

The chain employs TRBV28 and TRBJ1-5; 7 bases map to TRBD1. This CDR3 is 14 amino acids long. Per germline, CDR1 MDHEN and CDR2 SYDVKM. Trimming at V came to 6 bases and at J to 2 bases, leaving 4 bases not matched to a gene. The CDR3 loop reads CASSTGDRNQPQHF. Here the CDR3 DNA reads TGTGCCAGCAGCACAGGGGATCGCAATCAGCCCCAGCATTTT.

The chain couples TRBV6-1 to TRBJ2-1; 11 bases match TRBD2. Germline CDR1 is MNHNS and CDR2 is SASEGT. The CDR3 has 11 residues. The CDR3 nucleotides read TGTGTTAGCGGGAGGGTGAATGAGCAGTTCTTC. Translation gives CVSGRVNEQFF.

In this sample, this clone turned up a few times. The V and J genes are TRBV28 and TRBJ1-5, with TRBD1 as a possible D gene (6 bases). This CDR3 has 15 residues. V was cut by 6 bases and J by 0 bases, with 12 bases left in between. From germline, CDR1 is MDHEN and CDR2 SYDVKM. CDR3 loop: CASSPGGNSNQPQHF. DNA of the CDR3: TGTGCCAGCAGCCCGGGGGGCAATAGCAATCAGCCCCAGCATTTT.

This clone has a single count. This chain joins TRBV28 and TRBJ1-4; D is ambiguous. Germline V gene data show CDR1 as MDHEN and CDR2 as SYDVKM. The CDR3 runs 14 residues. Deletions cut 6 bases from V and 6 bases from J, with 14 bases between. CDR3 region: CASRGFAADEKLFF. DNA of the CDR3: TGTGCCAGCAGGGGCTTTGCGGCGGATGAAAAACTGTTTTTT.

The chain has TRBV28 and TRBJ2-1; D remains ambiguous. CDR1 MDHEN and CDR2 SYDVKM come from the germline V gene. The CDR3 consists of 15 residues. The V end lost 4 bases, the J end lost 4 bases, and 14 bases lay between the germline ends. The CDR3 nucleotides read TGTGCCAGCAGTTCTCCCAGCCCCCTGTACAATGAGCAGTTCTTC. Translating it yields CASSSPSPLYNEQFF.

The chain has TRBV25-1 and TRBJ2-1; D uncertain. The germline gives CDR1 MGHDK, CDR2 SYGVNS. The CDR3 covers 16 residues. Trimming shortened V by 0 bases and J by 2 bases, and 11 bases separated the two germline ends. The CDR3 is CASSEYRVETYNEQFF. In DNA, the CDR3 is TGTGCCAGCAGTGAATATCGCGTGGAGACCTACAATGAGCAGTTCTTC.

The gene calls are TRBV5-4 and TRBJ2-7; D uncertain. Germline V gives CDR1 SGHNT, CDR2 YYREEE (reference sequence). The CDR3 sequence is 15 residues long. With 3 bases removed from V and 0 bases from J, the gap between germline ends came to 13 bases. The CDR3 spells CASSSQGFPSYEQYF. As DNA, the CDR3 is TGTGCCAGCAGCTCCCAAGGTTTCCCCTCCTACGAGCAGTACTTC.

This chain joins TRBV29-1 and TRBJ2-1; 7 bases match TRBD2. The CDR3 loop spans 15 amino acids. V shed 7 bases, J shed 4 bases, and the junction held 13 bases outside the gene matches. CDR1 is SQVTM and CDR2 is ANQGSEA in the germline V gene. CDR3 region: CSAERGGPFYNEQFF. The CDR3 DNA sequence: TGCAGCGCCGAAAGGGGAGGGCCTTTTTACAATGAGCAGTTCTTC.

This chain links TRBV19 with TRBJ1-5, with 10 bases identical to TRBD1. Germline CDR1 reads LNHDA; CDR2 reads SQIVND (reference sequence). After removal of 8 bases from V and 9 bases from J, the junction contained 10 bases not matched to a gene. CDR3 length equals 14 residues. CDR3 sequence reads: CASLDRGDILPQHF. The CDR3 region has the DNA TGTGCCAGTCTGGACAGGGGGGACATATTGCCCCAGCATTTT.

The chain uses TRBV5-1 and TRBJ1-5, with D hard to call. The CDR3 consists of 14 residues. Germline V gives CDR1 SGHRS, CDR2 YFSETQ. V gave up 5 bases and J gave up 7 bases, with 16 bases separating them. In DNA, the CDR3 is TGCGCCAGCAGTCCCGGAGAGGAGGGACAGCCCCAGCATTTT. Amino acid sequence: CASSPGEEGQPQHF.

As concerns this clone: A read error may be the cause here, since a much bigger clone is one base away. Other DNA variants within this sample encode the same CDR3. This sequence joins TRBV7-2 and TRBJ1-3, with no clear D. Per the germline V gene, CDR1 is SGHTA and CDR2 is FQGNSA. V was pared by 4 bases and J by 0 bases, with 4 bases between. The CDR3 has 13 amino acids. CDR3 region: CASSSSSGNTIYF. Written as DNA, the CDR3 is TGTGCCAGCAGCTCGAGCTCTGGAAACACCATATATTTT.

V gene TRBV5-1 combines with J gene TRBJ2-3; 11 nucleotides align to TRBD2. CDR1 SGHRS and CDR2 YFSETQ come from the germline V gene. The CDR3 consists of 17 residues. V shed 5 bases and J 4 bases; nucleotides not matched to a gene: 12. The CDR3 sequence is CASRDRNVAGGSDTQYF. The CDR3, as DNA: TGCGCCAGCAGGGACAGGAACGTAGCGGGAGGGTCAGATACGCAGTATTTT.

The chain couples TRBV6-5 to TRBJ2-3, with D hard to call. The germline CDR1 and CDR2 sequences are MNHEY and SVGAGI. V lost 0 bases and J 6 bases, leaving 13 bases between the germline ends. The CDR3 covers 15 residues. CDR3 coding DNA: TGTGCCAGCAGTTACTCGGACGCGTGGACGGATACGCAGTATTTT. Protein product: CASSYSDAWTDTQYF.

The chain joins TRBV19 to TRBJ2-7, with TRBD1 matching 9 bases. Germline lookup yields CDR1 LNHDA and CDR2 SQIVND (reference sequence). The trim removed 3 bases at V and 4 bases at J, leaving 10 bases unmatched. The CDR3 extends over 16 amino acids. The chain's CDR3 is CASSMGRGQGIYEQYF. CDR3 coding DNA: TGTGCCAGTAGTATGGGCAGGGGACAGGGAATATACGAGCAGTACTTC.

The chain joins TRBV18 to TRBJ1-1; tentatively, D is TRBD1 (6 bases). This CDR3 region has 16 residues. From germline, CDR1 is KGHSH and CDR2 LQKENI. Trimming cost V 5 bases and J 1 base, with 17 bases left between them. In nucleotides, the CDR3 is TGTGCCAGCTCAGTCATGTCCGGGGGCGAGAACACTGAAGCTTTCTTT. This codes for CASSVMSGGENTEAFF. The complete variable domain, with remaining parts taken from reference TRBV18 and TRBJ1-1, reads NAGVMQNPRHLVRRRGQEARLRCSPMKGHSHVYWYRQLPEEGLKFMVYLQKENIIDESGMPKERFSAEFPKEGPSILRIQQVVRGDSAAYFCASSVMSGGENTEAFFGQGTRLTVV.

The chain couples TRBV7-9 to TRBJ2-3; tentatively, D is TRBD1 (6 bases). The CDR3 is made up of 13 amino acids. Germline loops: CDR1 SEHNR, CDR2 FQNEAQ (reference sequence). Trimming pared 5 bases from V and 4 bases from J, leaving 10 bases between. The CDR3 region is CASSTRQADTQYF. As DNA, the CDR3 is TGTGCCAGCAGCACCAGACAGGCAGATACGCAGTATTTT.

The rearrangement links TRBV6-1 to TRBJ2-1; 11 bases align to TRBD2. After removal of 10 bases from V and 9 bases from J, the junction contained 8 bases not matched to a gene. Germline values: CDR1 MNHNS, CDR2 SASEGT. The length of the CDR3 is 13 residues. CDR3 in amino acids: CATTGTSGVEQFF. The CDR3 DNA reads TGTGCCACTACCGGGACTAGCGGCGTTGAGCAGTTCTTC.

Note on this clone: Within the sample, other DNA sequences also encode this same CDR3. The genes are TRBV28 and TRBJ2-6, with 7 bases identical to TRBD1. Germline values: CDR1 MDHEN, CDR2 SYDVKM. The CDR3 sequence is 15 residues long. V was clipped by 5 bases and J by 4 bases; unmatched bases: 5. The CDR3 region has the DNA TGTGCCAGCAGTCTGACAGGGACGGGGGCCAACGTCCTGACTTTC. Translated: CASSLTGTGANVLTF.

Concerning this clone: This sequence may be a read error, since a much larger clone differs from it by one base. The same CDR3 arises from other DNA sequences in this sample as well. The chain employs TRBV5-1 and TRBJ2-2; D gene uncertain. The CDR3 sequence is 14 residues long. Trimming took off 0 bases at V and 2 bases at J, with 5 bases between the two ends. Germline V gene data show CDR1 as SGHRS and CDR2 as YFSETQ. The DNA of the CDR3 is TGCGCCAGCAGCTTGGGACAAAACACCGGGGAGCTGTTTTTT. This translates into CASSLGQNTGELFF.